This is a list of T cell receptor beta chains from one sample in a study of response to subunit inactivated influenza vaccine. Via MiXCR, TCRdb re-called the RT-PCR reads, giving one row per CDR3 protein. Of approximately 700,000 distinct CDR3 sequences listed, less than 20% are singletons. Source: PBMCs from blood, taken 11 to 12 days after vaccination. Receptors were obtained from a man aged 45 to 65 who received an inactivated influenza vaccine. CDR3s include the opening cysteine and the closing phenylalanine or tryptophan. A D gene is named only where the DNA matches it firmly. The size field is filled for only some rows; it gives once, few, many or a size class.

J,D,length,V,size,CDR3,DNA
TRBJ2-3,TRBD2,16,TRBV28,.,CASSRLFGTNTDTQYF,TGTGCCAGCAGTCGGCTCTTCGGGACTAACACAGATACGCAGTATTTT
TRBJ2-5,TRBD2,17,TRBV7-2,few,CASSVTGTSSAQATQYF,TGTGCCAGCAGCGTCACCGGGACTAGTTCCGCTCAAGCGACCCAGTACTTC
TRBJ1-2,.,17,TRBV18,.,CASSPRPTVFSYYGYTF,TGTGCCAGCTCACCAAGACCTACCGTTTTCTCCTACTATGGCTACACCTTC
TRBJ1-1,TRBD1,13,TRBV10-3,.,CAIRDRSNTEAFF,TGTGCCATAAGGGACAGATCAAACACTGAAGCTTTCTTT
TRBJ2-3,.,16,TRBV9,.,CASTPWASSSTDTQYF,TGTGCCAGCACCCCCTGGGCGAGTTCTAGCACAGATACGCAGTATTTT
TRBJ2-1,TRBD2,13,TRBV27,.,CASRRGGFDEQFF,TGTGCCAGCAGGCGGGGGGGCTTTGATGAGCAGTTCTTC
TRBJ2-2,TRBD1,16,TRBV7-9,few,CASSRSTGGNTGELFF,TGTGCCAGCAGCCGGAGTACAGGGGGGAACACCGGGGAGCTGTTTTTT
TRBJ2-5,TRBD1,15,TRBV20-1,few,CSARGSSQGRETQYF,TGCAGTGCTAGAGGCTCATCACAGGGGCGAGAGACCCAGTACTTC
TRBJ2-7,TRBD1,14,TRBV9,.,CASSVAGTAYEQYF,TGTGCCAGCAGCGTAGCTGGGACAGCCTACGAGCAGTACTTC
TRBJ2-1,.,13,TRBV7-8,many,CASSLGGGSFAFF,TGTGCCAGCAGCTTAGGTGGGGGGAGCTTCGCGTTCTTC
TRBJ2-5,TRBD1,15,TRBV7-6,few,CASSLARGQGETQYF,TGTGCCAGCAGCTTAGCTCGAGGACAGGGGGAGACCCAGTACTTC
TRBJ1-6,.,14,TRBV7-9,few,CASSYRTTGSPLHF,TGTGCCAGCAGCTACCGAACAACAGGGTCTCCCCTCCACTTT
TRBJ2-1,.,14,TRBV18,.,CASSQGTCGAEQFF,TGTGCCAGCTCACAAGGGACTTGCGGGGCCGAGCAGTTCTTC
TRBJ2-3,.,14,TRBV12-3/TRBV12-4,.,CASSVSGTGDTQYF,TGTGCCAGCAGTGTCTCCGGGACCGGGGATACGCAGTATTTT
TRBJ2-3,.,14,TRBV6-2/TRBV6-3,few,CASSYSGDFDTQYF,TGTGCCAGCAGTTACTCAGGGGACTTTGATACGCAGTATTTT
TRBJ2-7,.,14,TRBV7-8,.,CASSPGGPSYEQYF,TGTGCCAGCAGTCCGGGGGGCCCCTCCTACGAGCAGTATTTC